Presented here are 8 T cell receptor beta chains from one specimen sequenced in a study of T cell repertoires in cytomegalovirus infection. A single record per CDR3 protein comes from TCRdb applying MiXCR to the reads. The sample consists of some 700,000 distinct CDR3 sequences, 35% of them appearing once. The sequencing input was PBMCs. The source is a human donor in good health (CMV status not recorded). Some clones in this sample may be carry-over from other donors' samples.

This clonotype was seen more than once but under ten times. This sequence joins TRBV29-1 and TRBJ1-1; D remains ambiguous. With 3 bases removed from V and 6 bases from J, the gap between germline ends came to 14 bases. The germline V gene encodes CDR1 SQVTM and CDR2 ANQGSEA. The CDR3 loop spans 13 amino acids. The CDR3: CSVEDPSGAEAFF. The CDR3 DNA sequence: TGCAGCGTTGAGGACCCCTCGGGCGCTGAAGCTTTCTTT.

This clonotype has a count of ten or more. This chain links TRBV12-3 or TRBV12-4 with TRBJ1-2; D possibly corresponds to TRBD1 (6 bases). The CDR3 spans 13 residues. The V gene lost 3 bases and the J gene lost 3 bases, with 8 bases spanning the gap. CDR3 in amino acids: CASSLQGYYGYTF. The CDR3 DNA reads TGTGCCAGCAGTTTGCAGGGGTACTATGGCTACACCTTC.

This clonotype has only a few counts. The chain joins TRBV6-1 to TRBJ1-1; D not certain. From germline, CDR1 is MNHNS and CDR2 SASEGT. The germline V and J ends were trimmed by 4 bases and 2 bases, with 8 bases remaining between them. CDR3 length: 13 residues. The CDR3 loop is CASSGRFNTEAFF. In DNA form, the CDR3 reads TGTGCCAGCAGTGGACGGTTCAACACTGAAGCTTTCTTT.

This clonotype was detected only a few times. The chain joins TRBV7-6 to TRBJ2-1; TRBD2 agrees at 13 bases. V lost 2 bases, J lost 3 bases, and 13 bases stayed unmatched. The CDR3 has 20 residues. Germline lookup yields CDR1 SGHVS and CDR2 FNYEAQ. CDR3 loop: CASSLRPGLAGLHSYNEQFF. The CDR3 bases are TGTGCCAGCAGCTTAAGGCCGGGACTAGCGGGATTGCATAGCTACAATGAGCAGTTCTTC.

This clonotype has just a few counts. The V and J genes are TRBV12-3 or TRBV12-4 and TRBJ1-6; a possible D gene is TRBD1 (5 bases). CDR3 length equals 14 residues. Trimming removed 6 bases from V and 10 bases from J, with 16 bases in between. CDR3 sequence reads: CASRQGAQWSPLHF. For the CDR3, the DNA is TGTGCCAGCAGGCAGGGTGCGCAGTGGTCACCCCTCCACTTT.

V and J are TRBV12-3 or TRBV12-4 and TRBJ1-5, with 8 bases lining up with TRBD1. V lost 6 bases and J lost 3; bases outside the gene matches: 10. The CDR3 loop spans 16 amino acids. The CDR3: CASRLGQARNNQPQHF. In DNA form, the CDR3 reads TGTGCCAGCAGACTGGGACAGGCCCGGAACAATCAGCCCCAGCATTTT.

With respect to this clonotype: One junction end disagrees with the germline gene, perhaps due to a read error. The CDR3 spells CASSPQSEKEQLF. The CDR3 DNA sequence: TGTGCCAGCAGTCCCCAATCAGAAAAGGAGCAGTTATTC. The chain couples TRBV28 to TRBJ2-1; D unresolved. Germline loops: CDR1 MDHEN, CDR2 SYDVKM. The CDR3 totals 13 residues.

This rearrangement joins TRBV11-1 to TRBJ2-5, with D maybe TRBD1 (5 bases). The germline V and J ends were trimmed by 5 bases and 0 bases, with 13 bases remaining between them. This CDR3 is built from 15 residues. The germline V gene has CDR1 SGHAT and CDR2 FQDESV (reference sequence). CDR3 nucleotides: TGTGCCAGCAGCGTTGGGGCAGGCGACCAAGAGACCCAGTACTTC. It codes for CASSVGAGDQETQYF.